These 25 T cell receptor beta chains originate from one sample sequenced in a study of CD8 T cells in Susac syndrome. RNA in amounts of roughly 0.45 to 1 ug was reverse transcribed with random hexamers. MiXCR was run by TCRdb on the immunoSEQ multiplex PCR reads, yielding one entry per CDR3 protein. The sample comprises 180,000 or so distinct CDR3 sequences, less than 95% of which are singletons, and approximately 0.1% rests with the top ten. Sequencing was done on a sample of CD4+ T cells from PBMCs. The origin of the receptors is a human donor in good health.

The V call is TRBV20-1, the J call TRBJ2-7; no firm D call. Trimming stripped 1 base from V and 3 bases from J, with 13 bases between. The germline gives CDR1 DFQATT, CDR2 SNEGSKA (reference sequence). This CDR3 spans 14 amino acids. The DNA of the CDR3 is TGCAGTGCTAGAGGGATAGGAGCCCGCTACGAGCAGTACTTC. This sequence encodes CSARGIGARYEQYF.

The chain couples TRBV24-1 to TRBJ2-1; either TRBD1 or TRBD2 may fit D (5 bases each). Trimming took off 4 bases at V and 0 bases at J, with 12 bases between the two ends. Germline CDR1 is KGHDR and CDR2 is SFDVKD. The CDR3 loop spans 16 amino acids. This CDR3 reads CATSEPGANSYNEQFF. The DNA of the CDR3 is TGTGCCACCAGTGAACCCGGGGCTAACTCCTACAATGAGCAGTTCTTC.

This sequence joins TRBV29-1 and TRBJ2-7; D gene ambiguous. Germline CDR1 SQVTM, CDR2 ANQGSEA. This CDR3 comprises 12 residues. V was trimmed by 7 bases and J by 3 bases, leaving 13 bases between them. CDR3 amino acids: CSAAQSHYEQYF. The CDR3, as DNA: TGCAGCGCGGCTCAAAGCCACTACGAGCAGTACTTC.

This chain uses TRBV30 with TRBJ2-2; possible D gene TRBD2, 5 bases. V was trimmed by 0 bases and J by 5 bases, leaving 16 bases between them. Germline loops: CDR1 GTSNPN, CDR2 SVGIG (reference sequence). The CDR3 is made up of 16 amino acids. The CDR3 DNA is TGTGCCTGGAGTGTATATGAGGGAGTAGGAACCGGGGAGCTGTTTTTT. As protein: CAWSVYEGVGTGELFF.

The V and J genes are TRBV12-3 or TRBV12-4 and TRBJ2-7; the match to TRBD2 covers 8 bases. The CDR3 has 16 amino acids. The ends lost 5 bases at V and 3 bases at J; junction bases unmatched: 12. The CDR3 DNA is TGTGCCAGCAGTCCTCCCGGTACTAGCGGTCTCTACGAGCAGTACTTC. Residues: CASSPPGTSGLYEQYF.

This rearrangement joins TRBV29-1 to TRBJ2-7, with D possibly being TRBD1 or TRBD2 (5 bases each). Deletions cut 7 bases from V and 2 bases from J, with 18 bases between. The CDR3 sequence is 14 residues long. The germline V gene has CDR1 SQVTM and CDR2 ANQGSEA. The CDR3 region is CSAKRDLGTYEQYF. The CDR3 DNA reads TGCAGCGCCAAACGGGACCTTGGGACCTACGAGCAGTACTTC.

V usage is TRBV4-1 and J usage is TRBJ2-6; D is unclear. The CDR3 length is 16 residues. Germline-derived CDR1 and CDR2 are MGHRA and YSYEKL. Trimming removed 1 base at V and 4 bases at J, with 11 bases between. The CDR3 nucleotides read TGCGCCAGCAGCCAAGTGGGCCGGGCCGGGGCCAACGTCCTGACTTTC. Translating it yields CASSQVGRAGANVLTF.

V usage is TRBV7-6 and J usage is TRBJ2-7, with 8 positions matching TRBD2. V shed 5 bases, J shed 3 bases, and the junction held 6 bases outside the gene matches. From germline, CDR1 is SGHVS and CDR2 FNYEAQ. This CDR3 region has 14 residues. The chain's CDR3 is CASSQTGTSYEQYF. In DNA, the CDR3 is TGTGCCAGCAGCCAAACCGGGACTAGCTACGAGCAGTACTTC.

Regarding this clonotype: Compared with germline, one end of the junction differs, possibly owing to a read error. This chain links TRBV7-6 with TRBJ1-2, with 11 bases matching TRBD1. Germline V gives CDR1 SGHVS, CDR2 FNYEAQ. This CDR3 contains 15 residues. In DNA form, the CDR3 reads TGTGCCAGCAGCCCGGAGCCGGGACAGGGGGGTCGGGCGGCCTTC. Translation gives CASSPEPGQGGRAAF.

V is TRBV20-1 and J is TRBJ2-1; tentative D call: TRBD2 (6 bases). The CDR3 is 14 residues long. Trimming stripped 5 bases from V and 3 bases from J, with 14 bases between. The germline V gene has CDR1 DFQATT and CDR2 SNEGSKA (reference sequence). CDR3 nucleotide sequence: TGCAGTGCTGCCGGGACTTCGGTCTACAATGAGCAGTTCTTC. It encodes CSAAGTSVYNEQFF.

This clonotype was seen once. CDR3 nucleotide sequence: TGTGCCAGCAGTTTAAACAGGGGGCCAGCTTTCTTT. Residues: CASSLNRGPAFF. The genes are TRBV12-3 or TRBV12-4 and TRBJ1-1; 9 bases fit TRBD1. This CDR3 has 12 residues. The J segment lost 10 bases and the V segment lost 2 bases, leaving 2 bases of the junction unmatched.

This clonotype was seen only once. The rearrangement uses TRBV7-8 and TRBJ2-1; D may match TRBD1 or TRBD2 (6 bases each). Per the germline V gene, CDR1 is SGHVS and CDR2 is FQNEAQ. The CDR3 loop spans 15 amino acids. Trimming cost V 1 base and J 7 bases, with 14 bases left between them. The CDR3 protein is CASSLGGGLRNEQFF. Here the CDR3 DNA reads TGTGCCAGCAGCTTAGGTGGGGGGCTCAGGAATGAGCAGTTCTTC.

The chain carries TRBV7-2 and TRBJ1-1; the D gene is possibly TRBD1 (5 bases). The CDR3 is made up of 14 amino acids. V lost 3 bases and J 4 bases, leaving 12 bases between the germline ends. CDR1 and CDR2 from the germline V gene are SGHTA and FQGNSA. The CDR3 bases are TGTGCCAGCAGCTTTCAGGACACGATCACTGAAGCTTTCTTT. It is translated as CASSFQDTITEAFF. The entire variable domain, with the rest obtained from reference TRBV7-2 and TRBJ1-1, is as follows: GAGVSQSPSNKVTEKGKDVELRCDPISGHTALYWYRQSLGQGLEFLIYFQGNSAPDKSGLPSDRFSAERTGGSVSTLTIQRTQQEDSAVYLCASSFQDTITEAFFGQGTRLTVV.

CDR3 DNA: TGCAGCGTTGGTGTAGAGGCAGGGGGCTACACCGGGGAGCTGTTTTTT. Translated, it gives CSVGVEAGGYTGELFF. The gene calls are TRBV29-1 and TRBJ2-2; the match to TRBD1 covers 8 bases. V dropped 4 bases and J dropped 3; count of bases not matched to a gene: 10. Germline V gives CDR1 SQVTM, CDR2 ANQGSEA. CDR3 length: 16 amino acids.

The chain recombines TRBV29-1 with TRBJ2-1; 7 bases agree with TRBD1. The J segment lost 4 bases and the V segment lost 7 bases, leaving 10 bases of the junction unmatched. Germline CDR1 and CDR2: SQVTM and ANQGSEA. The CDR3 spans 14 residues. As DNA, the CDR3 is TGCAGCGACGCCCCCGGGACAGTATACAATGAGCAGTTCTTC. It encodes CSDAPGTVYNEQFF.

The rearrangement uses TRBV12-3 or TRBV12-4 and TRBJ2-1; 9 bases fit TRBD1. The CDR3 covers 15 residues. The trim removed 4 bases at V and 6 bases at J, leaving 7 bases unmatched. The CDR3 region is CASSSGTGQLNEQFF. The CDR3 DNA reads TGTGCCAGCAGTTCCGGGACAGGGCAGCTCAATGAGCAGTTCTTC.

V gene TRBV29-1 combines with J gene TRBJ1-1; TRBD1 is a possible D gene (5 bases). V lost 6 bases, J lost 0 bases, and 17 bases lay in between. CDR1 and CDR2 (germline): SQVTM, ANQGSEA. This CDR3 region has 15 residues. The CDR3 is CSVADAGSMNTEAFF. DNA for the CDR3: TGCAGCGTGGCAGACGCAGGGTCCATGAACACTGAAGCTTTCTTT.

This chain joins TRBV30 and TRBJ1-5; possible D gene TRBD1, 5 bases. CDR1 and CDR2 from the germline V gene are GTSNPN and SVGIG (reference sequence). The V end lost 1 base, the J end lost 8 bases, and 9 bases lay between the germline ends. The CDR3 totals 12 residues. The CDR3 DNA reads as TGTGCCTGGAGTGCGGGAGGGGAGCCCCAGCATTTT. Its translation: CAWSAGGEPQHF.

The V gene is TRBV9, the J gene TRBJ2-2, with 13 bases that match TRBD2. V shed 0 bases and J 6 bases; nucleotides not matched to a gene: 5. In germline, CDR1 is SGDLS, CDR2 YYNGEE. There are 17 residues in the CDR3. Written as DNA, the CDR3 is TGTGCCAGCAGCGTAGCCACACTAGCGGGAGGGCCCGGGGAGCTGTTTTTT. As protein: CASSVATLAGGPGELFF. Combining the CDR3 with reference TRBV9 and TRBJ2-2 gives the whole variable domain DSGVTQTPKHLITATGQRVTLRCSPRSGDLSVYWYQQSLDQGLQFLIQYYNGEERAKGNILERFSAQQFPDLHSELNLSSLELGDSALYFCASSVATLAGGPGELFFGEGSRLTVL.

The chain couples TRBV30 to TRBJ2-2; 8 nucleotides agree with TRBD2. This CDR3 is 11 amino acids long. The germline gives CDR1 GTSNPN, CDR2 SVGIG (reference sequence). CDR3: CASSGSGELFF. The DNA of the CDR3 is TGTGCTTCTAGCGGGTCCGGGGAGCTGTTTTTT.

The chain links TRBV7-9 to TRBJ2-5; D may be TRBD1 (6 bases). The length of the CDR3 is 12 residues. CDR1 is SEHNR and CDR2 is FQNEAQ in the germline V gene (reference sequence). V was trimmed by 6 bases and J by 5 bases, leaving 10 bases between them. The CDR3 loop reads CASRTGRETQYF. CDR3 in DNA: TGTGCCAGCAGAACAGGGCGGGAGACCCAGTACTTC.

This chain connects TRBV18 to TRBJ2-7, with 7 bases fitting TRBD1. CDR1 and CDR2 (germline): KGHSH, LQKENI. This CDR3 region has 15 residues. The V and J ends lost 2 bases and 2 bases, in that order; junction bases with no gene match: 6. CDR3 loop: CASSPSQGTAYEQYF. CDR3 nucleotides: TGTGCCAGCTCACCATCGCAGGGGACAGCCTACGAGCAGTACTTC.

The rearrangement uses TRBV5-4 and TRBJ1-1, with no clear D. Trimming removed 7 bases at V and 5 bases at J, with 21 bases between. Germline-derived CDR1 and CDR2 are SGHNT and YYREEE (reference sequence). There are 15 residues in the CDR3. The CDR3 DNA reads as TGTGCCAGCGCCCGAAGCAACGCCAAGGGAACTGAAGCTTTCTTT. Translation: CASARSNAKGTEAFF. Based on the CDR3 plus reference TRBV5-4 and TRBJ1-1, the full variable domain is ETGVTQSPTHLIKTRGQQVTLRCSSQSGHNTVSWYQQALGQGPQFIFQYYREEENGRGNFPPRFSGLQFPNYSSELNVNALELDDSALYLCASARSNAKGTEAFFGQGTRLTVV.

The chain joins TRBV7-2 to TRBJ2-7; no clear D gene. In germline, CDR1 is SGHTA, CDR2 FQGNSA. Trimming pared 2 bases from V and 5 bases from J, leaving 7 bases between. The CDR3 totals 12 residues. The CDR3 coding sequence is TGTGCCAGCAGCTTAAAAGTCCACGAGCAGTACTTC. Its translation: CASSLKVHEQYF.

The chain combines TRBV12-3 or TRBV12-4 with TRBJ2-7, with a tentative D call TRBD1 (5 bases). V lost 2 bases, J lost 2 bases, and 10 bases lay in between. There are 14 residues in the CDR3. The CDR3 region has the DNA TGTGCCAGCAGTTTACTGAAAGGGGCCTACGAGCAGTACTTC. Protein sequence: CASSLLKGAYEQYF.